These T cell receptor beta chains were read from a single sample in a study of CD8 T cells in Susac syndrome. MiXCR, run by TCRdb on the immunoSEQ multiplex PCR reads, gives a single entry per CDR3 protein. The sample lists approximately 300,000 distinct CDR3 sequences; 75% to 90% were seen once. The sequencing sample was made of CD8+ T cells from PBMCs. The receptor source for this set is a human donor with multiple sclerosis. The CDR3 runs from the conserved cysteine through the conserved F or W. The order of the fields is clone size, J gene, D gene, V gene, CDR3 protein, CDR3 DNA. D genes are given only for firm matches. The listing skips clone size in some rows; elsewhere it reads once, few, many or a size class.

.	TRBJ1-5	.	TRBV6-2/TRBV6-3	CASSAPEGYNQPQHF	TGTGCCAGCAGTGCACCTGAGGGCTACAATCAGCCCCAGCATTTT
.	TRBJ1-1	TRBD1	TRBV6-5	CASSYSGQANTEAFF	TGTGCCAGCAGTTACTCGGGACAGGCAAACACTGAAGCTTTCTTT
.	TRBJ2-7	.	TRBV6-2/TRBV6-3	CASSYWRWEQYF	TGTGCCAGCAGCTACTGGCGTTGGGAGCAGTACTTC
.	TRBJ2-7	TRBD2	TRBV20-1	CSARDSSGSDYEQYF	TGCAGTGCTAGAGACTCTAGCGGGAGCGACTACGAGCAGTACTTC
.	TRBJ2-7	TRBD1	TRBV5-1	CASREGTGNEQYF	TGCGCCAGCAGGGAAGGGACAGGGAACGAGCAGTACTTC
.	TRBJ2-1	.	TRBV20-1	CSATRQDGLPPAEQFF	TGCAGTGCCACTCGACAGGACGGGCTACCACCGGCTGAGCAGTTCTTC
.	TRBJ1-5	TRBD1	TRBV10-3	CAINDRGNQPQHF	TGTGCCATCAATGACAGGGGCAATCAGCCCCAGCATTTT
.	TRBJ2-1	TRBD1	TRBV6-5	CASSLDGTTGGREQFF	TGTGCCAGCAGTCTCGATGGGACGACAGGGGGCCGGGAGCAGTTCTTC
.	TRBJ2-1	TRBD2	TRBV6-2/TRBV6-3	CASSYSTSGVDNEQFF	TGTGCCAGCAGTTACTCGACTAGCGGGGTCGACAATGAGCAGTTCTTC
.	TRBJ2-1	.	TRBV4-3	CASSQDGSSIRDEQFF	TGCGCCAGCAGCCAAGATGGGTCCTCAATCCGCGATGAGCAGTTCTTC
.	TRBJ2-2	TRBD2	TRBV30	CAWSVTRELAGELFF	TGTGCCTGGAGTGTCACGCGGGAGCTAGCCGGGGAGCTGTTTTTT
.	TRBJ1-1	TRBD1	TRBV20-1	CSANPGTGGHTEAFF	TGCAGTGCCAACCCGGGGACAGGGGGCCACACTGAAGCTTTCTTT
.	TRBJ2-3	.	TRBV6-2/TRBV6-3	CASNGDSTDTQYF	TGTGCCAGCAATGGGGACAGCACAGATACGCAGTATTTT
.	TRBJ2-1	.	TRBV29-1	CGSHGNSYNEQFF	TGCGGTTCTCACGGTAACTCCTACAATGAGCAGTTCTTC
.	TRBJ2-1	TRBD1	TRBV6-2/TRBV6-3	CASSPDRGNEQFF	TGTGCCAGCAGTCCGGACAGGGGCAATGAGCAGTTCTTC
.	TRBJ2-7	TRBD2	TRBV7-9	CASSSGLETLYEQYF	TGTGCCAGCAGCTCCGGACTAGAAACCCTCTACGAGCAGTACTTC
.	TRBJ2-7	TRBD1	TRBV5-1	CASSTGTGGYEQYF	TGCGCCAGCAGCACCGGGACAGGAGGCTACGAGCAGTACTTC
.	TRBJ1-1	.	TRBV10-3	CAISESGRLNTEAFF	TGCGCCATCAGTGAGTCTGGCAGACTGAACACTGAAGCTTTCTTT
.	TRBJ2-1	.	TRBV28	CASSFLVYEQFF	TGTGCCAGCAGTTTTTTAGTGTATGAGCAGTTCTTC
.	TRBJ2-7	.	TRBV18	CASSPPASSYEQYF	TGTGCCAGCTCACCACCCGCTAGCTCCTACGAGCAGTACTTC
.	TRBJ2-3	.	TRBV7-3	CASILSGNCADTQYF	TGTGCCAGCATCCTTTCAGGGAACTGCGCAGATACGCAGTATTTT
.	TRBJ2-2	.	TRBV6-5	CASRQGGGELFF	TGTGCCAGCAGGCAGGGTGGCGGGGAGCTGTTTTTT
.	TRBJ2-5	TRBD1	TRBV12-3/TRBV12-4	CASSVRRDRGGETQYF	TGTGCCAGCAGTGTGCGTCGGGACAGGGGGGGAGAGACCCAGTACTTC
few	TRBJ2-1	.	TRBV5-4	CASSLPLNEQFF	TGTGCCAGCAGCTTGCCCCTTAATGAGCAGTTCTTC
.	TRBJ2-6	.	TRBV29-1	CSVLHSGGQPSSGANVLTF	TGCAGCGTTCTCCATTCGGGGGGACAGCCTTCCTCTGGGGCCAACGTCCTGACTTTC
.	TRBJ2-6	.	TRBV29-1	CSVNLREGSSSGANVLTF	TGCAGCGTTAATCTCAGGGAAGGTAGCAGCTCTGGGGCCAACGTCCTGACTTTC
.	TRBJ1-5	.	TRBV4-2	CASSQEGRGGNQPQHF	TGTGCCAGCAGCCAAGAAGGGAGGGGCGGCAATCAGCCCCAGCATTTT
.	TRBJ1-1	.	TRBV4-3	CASSQVGGEAFF	TGCGCCAGCAGCCAAGTAGGAGGTGAAGCTTTCTTT
.	TRBJ1-1	.	TRBV10-2	CASLSGMNTEAFF	TGCGCCAGCCTGTCGGGGATGAACACTGAAGCTTTCTTT
.	TRBJ2-1	TRBD2	TRBV10-3	CAISESWTSFEQFF	TGTGCCATCAGTGAGTCTTGGACTAGCTTTGAGCAGTTCTTC
few	TRBJ2-2	.	TRBV6-6	CASSLQGAGELFF	TGTGCCAGCAGTTTACAGGGTGCCGGGGAGCTGTTTTTT
.	TRBJ2-5	.	TRBV3-1	CASSQAVRETQYF	TGTGCCAGCAGCCAAGCGGTCCGGGAGACCCAGTACTTC
.	TRBJ2-1	.	TRBV3-1	CASSQDRQSLNEQFF	TGTGCCAGCAGCCAAGATAGGCAGTCCTTAAATGAGCAGTTCTTC
.	TRBJ1-2	TRBD1	TRBV20-1	CSASRGLGGYTF	TGCAGTGCTAGTAGGGGGCTGGGTGGCTACACCTTC
.	TRBJ2-7	.	TRBV6-2/TRBV6-3	CASSFRGPPYEQYF	TGTGCCAGCAGTTTTCGGGGCCCACCGTACGAGCAGTACTTC
.	TRBJ2-7	TRBD1	TRBV19	CASSTQRTGFYEQYF	TGTGCCAGTAGTACCCAAAGGACAGGGTTCTACGAGCAGTACTTC